This T cell receptor (beta chain) was profiled in a study of blood T cell repertoires in COVID-19. For the study at large: Researchers got acute and convalescent COVID-19 samples from the United States, Italy and Spain.

Germline values: CDR1 SSHAT, CDR2 FNYEAQ (reference sequence). The ends were cut back, 0 bases at V and 0 bases at J, with 9 bases in the middle. CDR3 length equals 15 residues. In the original analysis: Nucleated cell number was recorded as an estimate derived from reference gene primer amplification. Produced via immunoSEQ multiplex PCR; TCRdb's table is partial and in-frame only. Clonal size and the V and J genes are those of that table, whereas D and trimming came from the DNA. Of some 500,000 clones in the sample, around 90% were seen once. The chain is built from TRBV7-7 and TRBJ2-7, with TRBD2 as a possible D gene (5 bases). Sequenced: peripheral blood. The sequence came from a woman aged 45-59 years with COVID-19, enrolled during active disease. The CDR3 is CASSLAPGSSYEQYF. The CDR3 DNA is TGTGCCAGCAGCTTAGCGCCGGGGAGCTCCTACGAGCAGTACTTC.